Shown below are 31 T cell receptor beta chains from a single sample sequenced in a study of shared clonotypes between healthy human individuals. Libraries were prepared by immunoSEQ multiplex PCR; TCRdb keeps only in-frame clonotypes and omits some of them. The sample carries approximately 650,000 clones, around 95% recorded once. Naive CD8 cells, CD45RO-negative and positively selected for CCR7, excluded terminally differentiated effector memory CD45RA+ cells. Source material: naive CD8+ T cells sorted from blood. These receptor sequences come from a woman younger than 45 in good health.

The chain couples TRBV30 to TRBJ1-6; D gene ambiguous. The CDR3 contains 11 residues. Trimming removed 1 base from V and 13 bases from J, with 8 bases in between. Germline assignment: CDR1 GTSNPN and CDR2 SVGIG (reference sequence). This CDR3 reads CAWSDNNPLHF. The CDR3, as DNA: TGTGCCTGGAGTGACAACAACCCCCTCCACTTT.

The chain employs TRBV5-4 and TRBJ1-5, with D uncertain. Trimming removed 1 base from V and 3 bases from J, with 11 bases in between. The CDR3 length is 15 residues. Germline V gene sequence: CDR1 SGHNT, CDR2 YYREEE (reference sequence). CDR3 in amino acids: CASSLSPETNQPQHF. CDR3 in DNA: TGTGCCAGCAGCTTGAGCCCGGAAACCAATCAGCCCCAGCATTTT.

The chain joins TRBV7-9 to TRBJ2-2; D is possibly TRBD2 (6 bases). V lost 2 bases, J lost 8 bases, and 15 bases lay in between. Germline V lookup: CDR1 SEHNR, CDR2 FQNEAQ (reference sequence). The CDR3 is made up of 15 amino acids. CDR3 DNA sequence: TGTGCCAGCAGCTTAAGGTCTAGCGATCGGGGGGAGCTGTTTTTT. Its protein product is CASSLRSSDRGELFF.

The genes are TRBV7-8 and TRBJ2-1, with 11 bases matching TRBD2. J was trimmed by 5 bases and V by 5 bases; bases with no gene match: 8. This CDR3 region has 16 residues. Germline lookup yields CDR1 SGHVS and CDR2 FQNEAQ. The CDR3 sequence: CASSPTLAGANNEQFF. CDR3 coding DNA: TGTGCCAGCAGCCCGACACTAGCGGGAGCAAACAATGAGCAGTTCTTC.

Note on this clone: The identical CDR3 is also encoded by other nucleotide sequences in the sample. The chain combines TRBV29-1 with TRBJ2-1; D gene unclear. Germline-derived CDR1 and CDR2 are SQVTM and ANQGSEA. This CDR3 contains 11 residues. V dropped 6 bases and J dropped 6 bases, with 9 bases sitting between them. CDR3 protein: CSVDRGNEQFF. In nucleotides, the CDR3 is TGCAGCGTAGACCGTGGCAATGAGCAGTTCTTC.

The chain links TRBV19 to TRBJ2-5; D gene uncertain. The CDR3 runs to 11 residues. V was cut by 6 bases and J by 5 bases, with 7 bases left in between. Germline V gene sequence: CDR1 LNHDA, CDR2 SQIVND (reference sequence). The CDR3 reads CASRSGETQYF. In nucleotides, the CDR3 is TGTGCCAGTAGATCGGGCGAGACCCAGTACTTC.

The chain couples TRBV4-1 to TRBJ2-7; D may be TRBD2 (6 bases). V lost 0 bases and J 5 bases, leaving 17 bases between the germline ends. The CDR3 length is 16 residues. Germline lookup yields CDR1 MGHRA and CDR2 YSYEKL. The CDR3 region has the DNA TGCGCCAGCAGCCAAGATCTCCCGGAGGGCGGGAACGAGCAGTACTTC. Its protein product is CASSQDLPEGGNEQYF.

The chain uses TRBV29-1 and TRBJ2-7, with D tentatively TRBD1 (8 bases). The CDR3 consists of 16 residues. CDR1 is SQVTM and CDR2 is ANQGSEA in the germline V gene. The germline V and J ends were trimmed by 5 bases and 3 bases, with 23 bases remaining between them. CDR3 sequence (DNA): TGCAGCGTTATAGAAGGGGGGGACAGGTCCTACTACGAGCAGTACTTC. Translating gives CSVIEGGDRSYYEQYF.

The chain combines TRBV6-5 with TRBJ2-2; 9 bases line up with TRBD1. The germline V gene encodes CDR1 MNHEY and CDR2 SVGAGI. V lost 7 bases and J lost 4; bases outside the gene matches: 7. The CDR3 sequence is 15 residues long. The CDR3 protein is CASTEGQGRTGELFF. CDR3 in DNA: TGTGCCAGCACCGAGGGACAGGGCCGCACCGGGGAGCTGTTTTTT.

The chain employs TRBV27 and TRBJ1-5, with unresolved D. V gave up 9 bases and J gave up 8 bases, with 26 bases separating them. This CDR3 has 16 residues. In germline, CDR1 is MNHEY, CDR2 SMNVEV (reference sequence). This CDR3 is CASSPIWAPSTEPQHF. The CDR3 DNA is TGTGCCAGTAGTCCGATCTGGGCCCCGTCGACGGAGCCCCAGCATTTT.

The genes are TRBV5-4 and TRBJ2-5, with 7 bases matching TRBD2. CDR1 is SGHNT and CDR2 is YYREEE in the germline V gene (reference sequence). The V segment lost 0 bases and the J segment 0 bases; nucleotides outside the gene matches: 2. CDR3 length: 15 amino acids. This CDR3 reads CASSLVGTNQETQYF. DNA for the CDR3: TGTGCCAGCAGCTTGGTAGGGACTAACCAAGAGACCCAGTACTTC.

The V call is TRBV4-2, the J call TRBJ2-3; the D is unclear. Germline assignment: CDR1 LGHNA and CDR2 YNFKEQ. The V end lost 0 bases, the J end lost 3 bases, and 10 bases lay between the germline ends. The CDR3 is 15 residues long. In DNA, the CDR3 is TGTGCCAGCAGCCAAGATCCGGCCTCTACAGATACGCAGTATTTT. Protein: CASSQDPASTDTQYF.

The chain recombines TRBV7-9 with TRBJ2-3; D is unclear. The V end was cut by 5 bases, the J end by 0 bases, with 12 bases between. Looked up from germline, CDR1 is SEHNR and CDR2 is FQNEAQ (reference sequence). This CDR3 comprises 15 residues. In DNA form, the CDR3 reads TGTGCCAGCAGCCGGACGAGACTTAGCACAGATACGCAGTATTTT. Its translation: CASSRTRLSTDTQYF.

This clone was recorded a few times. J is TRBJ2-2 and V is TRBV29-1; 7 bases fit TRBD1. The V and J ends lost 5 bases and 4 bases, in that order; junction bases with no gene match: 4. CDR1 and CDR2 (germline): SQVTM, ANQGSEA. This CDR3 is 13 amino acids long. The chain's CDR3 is CSVRGRGTGELFF. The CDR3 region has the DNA TGCAGCGTTAGGGGGCGCGGCACCGGGGAGCTGTTTTTT.

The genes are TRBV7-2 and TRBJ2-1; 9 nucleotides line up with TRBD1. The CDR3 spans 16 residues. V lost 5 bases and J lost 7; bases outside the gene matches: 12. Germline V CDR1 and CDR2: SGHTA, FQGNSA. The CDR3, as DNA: TGTGCCAGCAGCCAACGGGACAGGGACCGCCCGAATGAGCAGTTCTTC. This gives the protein CASSQRDRDRPNEQFF.

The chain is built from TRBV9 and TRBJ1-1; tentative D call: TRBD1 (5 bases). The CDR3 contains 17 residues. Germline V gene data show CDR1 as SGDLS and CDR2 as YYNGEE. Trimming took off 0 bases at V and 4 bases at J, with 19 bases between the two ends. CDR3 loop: CASSVVGDGGSLTEAFF. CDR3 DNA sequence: TGTGCCAGCAGCGTAGTAGGGGACGGGGGGTCCCTCACTGAAGCTTTCTTT. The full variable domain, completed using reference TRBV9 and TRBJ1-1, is DSGVTQTPKHLITATGQRVTLRCSPRSGDLSVYWYQQSLDQGLQFLIQYYNGEERAKGNILERFSAQQFPDLHSELNLSSLELGDSALYFCASSVVGDGGSLTEAFFGQGTRLTVV.

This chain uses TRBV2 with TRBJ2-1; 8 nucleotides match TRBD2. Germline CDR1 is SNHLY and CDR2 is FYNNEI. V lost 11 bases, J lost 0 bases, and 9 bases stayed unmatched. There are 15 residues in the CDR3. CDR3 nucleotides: TGTGCCGGATTAGCGGGACGGGCCTCCTACAATGAGCAGTTCTTC. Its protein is CAGLAGRASYNEQFF.

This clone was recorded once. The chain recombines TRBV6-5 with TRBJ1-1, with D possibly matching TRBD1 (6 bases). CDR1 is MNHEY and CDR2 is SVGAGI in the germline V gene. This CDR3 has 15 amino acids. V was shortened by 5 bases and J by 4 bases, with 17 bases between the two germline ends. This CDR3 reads CASSPTGQAGTEAFF. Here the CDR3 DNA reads TGTGCCAGCAGTCCTACAGGGCAAGCGGGCACTGAAGCTTTCTTT.

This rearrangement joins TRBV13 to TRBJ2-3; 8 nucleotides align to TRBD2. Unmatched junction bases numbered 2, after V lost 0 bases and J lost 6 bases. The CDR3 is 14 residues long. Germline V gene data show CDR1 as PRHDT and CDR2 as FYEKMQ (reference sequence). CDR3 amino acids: CASSLGGLADTQYF. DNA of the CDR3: TGTGCCAGCAGCTTAGGCGGACTAGCTGATACGCAGTATTTT.

DNA of the CDR3: TGTGCCAGCAGCTTAGTGTTTTCGGGGCCTTATAGCAATCAGCCCCAGCATTTT. The encoded protein is CASSLVFSGPYSNQPQHF. The gene calls are TRBV13 and TRBJ1-5; a possible D gene is TRBD1 (5 bases). The germline V gene has CDR1 PRHDT and CDR2 FYEKMQ (reference sequence). The CDR3 covers 18 residues. Trimming took off 1 base at V and 0 bases at J, with 16 bases between the two ends.

DNA for the CDR3: TGCGCCAGCAGCTCCGCCGGACATGAGCAGTTCTTC. Amino acids: CASSSAGHEQFF. The V gene is TRBV5-1, the J gene TRBJ2-1, with D unresolved. Germline CDR1 reads SGHRS; CDR2 reads YFSETQ. Trimming took off 3 bases at V and 8 bases at J, with 9 bases between the two ends. The CDR3 spans 12 residues.

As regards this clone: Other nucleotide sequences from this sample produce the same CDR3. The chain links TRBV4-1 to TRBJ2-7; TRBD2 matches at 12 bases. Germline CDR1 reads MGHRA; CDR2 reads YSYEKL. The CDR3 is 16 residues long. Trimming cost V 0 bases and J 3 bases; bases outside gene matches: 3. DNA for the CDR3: TGCGCCAGCAGCCAAGAATCGACTAGCGGGAGCTACGAGCAGTACTTC. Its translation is CASSQESTSGSYEQYF.

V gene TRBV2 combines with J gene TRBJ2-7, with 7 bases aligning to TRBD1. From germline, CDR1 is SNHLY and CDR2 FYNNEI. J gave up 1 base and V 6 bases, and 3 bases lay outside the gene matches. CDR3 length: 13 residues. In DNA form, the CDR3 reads TGTGCCAGCAGGGGGACAGTATCCTACGAGCAGTACTTC. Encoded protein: CASRGTVSYEQYF. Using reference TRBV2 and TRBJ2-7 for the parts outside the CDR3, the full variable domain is EPEVTQTPSHQVTQMGQEVILRCVPISNHLYFYWYRQILGQKVEFLVSFYNNEISEKSEIFDDQFSVERPDGSNFTLKIRSTKLEDSAMYFCASRGTVSYEQYFGPGTRLTVT.

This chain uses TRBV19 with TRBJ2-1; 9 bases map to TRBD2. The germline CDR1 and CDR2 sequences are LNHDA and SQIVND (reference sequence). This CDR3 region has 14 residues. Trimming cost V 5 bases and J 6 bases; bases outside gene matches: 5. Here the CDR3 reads CASSGLARSNEQFF. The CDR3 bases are TGTGCCAGTAGTGGACTAGCGAGGTCCAATGAGCAGTTCTTC.

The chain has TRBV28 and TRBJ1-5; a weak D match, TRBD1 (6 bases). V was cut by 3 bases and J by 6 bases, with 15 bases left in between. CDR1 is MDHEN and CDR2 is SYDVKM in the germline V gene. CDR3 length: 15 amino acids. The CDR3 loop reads CASSFPGAEVQPQHF. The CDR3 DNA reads TGTGCCAGCAGTTTCCCGGGGGCGGAGGTTCAGCCCCAGCATTTT.

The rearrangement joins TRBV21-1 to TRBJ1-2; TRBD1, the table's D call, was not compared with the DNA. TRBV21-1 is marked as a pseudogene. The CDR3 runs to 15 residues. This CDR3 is CASSKTEDRGDGYTF. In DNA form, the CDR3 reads TGTGCCAGCAGCAAAACAGAGGACAGGGGCGATGGCTACACCTTC.

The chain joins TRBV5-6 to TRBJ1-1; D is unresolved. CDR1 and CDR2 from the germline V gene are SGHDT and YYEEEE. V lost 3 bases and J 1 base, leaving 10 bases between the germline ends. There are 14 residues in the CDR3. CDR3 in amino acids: CASSSEGGNTEAFF. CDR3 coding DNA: TGTGCCAGCAGCTCGGAGGGAGGGAACACTGAAGCTTTCTTT.

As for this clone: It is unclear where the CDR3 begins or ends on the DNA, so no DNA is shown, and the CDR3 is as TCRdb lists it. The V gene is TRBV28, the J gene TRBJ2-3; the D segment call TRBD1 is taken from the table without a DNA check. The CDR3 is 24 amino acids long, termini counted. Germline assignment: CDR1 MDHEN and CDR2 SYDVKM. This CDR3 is CASSLFLPEWHPPDRYAVFWYQYF.

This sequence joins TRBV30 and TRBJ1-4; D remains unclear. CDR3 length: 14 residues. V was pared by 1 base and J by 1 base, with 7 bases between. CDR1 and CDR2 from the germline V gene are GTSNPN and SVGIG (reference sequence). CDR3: CAWSEGITNEKLFF. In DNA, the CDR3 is TGTGCCTGGAGTGAGGGAATAACTAATGAAAAACTGTTTTTT. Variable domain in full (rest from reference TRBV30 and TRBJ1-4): SQTIHQWPATLVQPVGSPLSLECTVEGTSNPNLYWYRQAAGRGLQLLFYSVGIGQISSEVPQNLSASRPQDRQFILSSKKLLLSDSGFYLCAWSEGITNEKLFFGSGTQLSVL.

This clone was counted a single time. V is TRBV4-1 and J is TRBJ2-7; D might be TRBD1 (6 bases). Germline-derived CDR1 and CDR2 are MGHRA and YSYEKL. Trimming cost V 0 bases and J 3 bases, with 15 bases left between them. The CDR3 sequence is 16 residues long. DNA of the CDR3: TGCGCCAGCAGCCAAGATCGTGGACAGTTGGGCTACGAGCAGTACTTC. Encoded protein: CASSQDRGQLGYEQYF.

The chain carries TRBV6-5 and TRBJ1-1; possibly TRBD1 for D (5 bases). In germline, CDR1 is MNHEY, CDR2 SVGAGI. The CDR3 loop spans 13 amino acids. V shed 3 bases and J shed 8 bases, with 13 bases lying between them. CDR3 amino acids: CASSYLGGVEAFF. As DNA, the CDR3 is TGTGCCAGCAGTTATTTGGGGGGGGTGGAAGCTTTCTTT.